A few counts support the clone carrying this T cell receptor beta chain. Its antigen remains unidentified. This record comes from a study of cytomegalovirus exposure and HLA in healthy donors. Study-wide points: Among TCR beta chains of equal frequency, HLA-associated ones were more clonally expanded in a later analysis. A later analysis linked around 17,000 TCR beta sequences to HLA alleles at 0.05 false discovery rate. Near-uniform donor sequencing depth was presumed by presence/absence analyses.

The CDR3 covers 15 residues. Per germline, CDR1 MNHEY and CDR2 SVGAGI. V dropped 4 bases and J dropped 3; count of bases not matched to a gene: 9. A multiplex PCR was run with 60 Vbeta primers and 13 Jbeta primers. Profiling relied on immunoSEQ multiplex PCR, and the TCRdb table lists in-frame clones only, not all of them. Here the sample spans some 100,000 clones, approximately 71% being singletons. This receptor was identified in a young woman in good health and CMV-seropositive. This chain links TRBV6-5 with TRBJ2-7; TRBD1 matches 7 bases. Source material: PBMCs. This chain's CDR3 is CASSSSEGAGYEQYF. The CDR3 bases are TGTGCCAGCAGTTCCTCAGAGGGGGCTGGCTACGAGCAGTACTTC.